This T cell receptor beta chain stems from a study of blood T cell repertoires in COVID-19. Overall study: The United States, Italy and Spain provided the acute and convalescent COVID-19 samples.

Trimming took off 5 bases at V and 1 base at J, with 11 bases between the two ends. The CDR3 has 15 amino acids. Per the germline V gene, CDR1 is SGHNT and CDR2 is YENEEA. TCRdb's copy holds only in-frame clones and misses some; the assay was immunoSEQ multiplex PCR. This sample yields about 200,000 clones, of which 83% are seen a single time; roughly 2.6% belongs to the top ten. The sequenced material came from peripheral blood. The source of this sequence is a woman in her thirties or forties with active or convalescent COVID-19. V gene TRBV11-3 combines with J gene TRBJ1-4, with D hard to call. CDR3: CASSPGLVTNEKLFF. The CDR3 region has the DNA TGTGCCAGCAGCCCTGGACTGGTAACTAATGAAAAACTGTTTTTT.